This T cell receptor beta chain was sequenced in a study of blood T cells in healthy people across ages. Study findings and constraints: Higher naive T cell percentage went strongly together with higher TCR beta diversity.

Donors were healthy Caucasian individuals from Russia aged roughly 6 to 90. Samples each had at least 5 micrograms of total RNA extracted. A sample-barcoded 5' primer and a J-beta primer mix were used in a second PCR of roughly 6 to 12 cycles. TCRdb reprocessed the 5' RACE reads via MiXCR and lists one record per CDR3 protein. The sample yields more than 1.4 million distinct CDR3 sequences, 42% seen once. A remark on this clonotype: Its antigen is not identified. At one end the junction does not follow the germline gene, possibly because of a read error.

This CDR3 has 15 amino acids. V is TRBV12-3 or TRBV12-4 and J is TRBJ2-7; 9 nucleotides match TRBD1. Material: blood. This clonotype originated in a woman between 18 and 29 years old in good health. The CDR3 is CASSLPGTGSYEKYF. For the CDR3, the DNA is TGTGCCAGCAGTCTCCCCGGGACAGGGTCCTACGAGAAGTACTTC.